The rows below give T cell receptor beta chains drawn from one sample of a study of cytomegalovirus exposure and HLA in healthy donors. The repertoire was sequenced with immunoSEQ multiplex PCR; TCRdb's copy has only in-frame clones and lacks some. The data contain some 180,000 clones, 77% of them singletons. Sequencing input: PBMCs. The origin of the receptors is a woman aged 55-70 years in good health and CMV-seropositive. CDR3s include the opening cysteine and the closing phenylalanine or tryptophan. The D gene is left open where the match is weak. Clone size is stated in some rows and not others, as once, few, many or a class when expanded.

cdr3_length	j_call	d_call	v_call	clone_size	cdr3_nt	cdr3_aa
13	TRBJ1-2	NA	TRBV6-6	NA	TGTGCCAGCAGTGCAGGCGATAGCTATGGCTACACCTTC	CASSAGDSYGYTF
13	TRBJ2-1	TRBD2	TRBV7-2	NA	TGTGCCAGCCTCCGACTAGCGGGAGATGAGCAGTTCTTC	CASLRLAGDEQFF
17	TRBJ1-1	NA	TRBV5-1	NA	TGCGCCAGCAGCTCATTTTTCGCAGGGCGGTTGAACACTGAAGCTTTCTTT	CASSSFFAGRLNTEAFF
17	TRBJ2-4	TRBD2	TRBV14	NA	TGTGCCAGCAGCCAAGATCGAGTGGGACTAGCGGGGGACATTCAGTACTTC	CASSQDRVGLAGDIQYF
14	TRBJ2-2	NA	TRBV28	NA	TGTGCCAGCAGCGCCCAGGGGTATGGCGGGGAGCTGTTTTTT	CASSAQGYGGELFF
13	TRBJ1-1	NA	TRBV4-2	NA	TGTGCCAGCAGCCAAGTAGGGGCCCGTGAAGCTTTCTTT	CASSQVGAREAFF
17	TRBJ2-2	NA	TRBV5-5	once	TGTGCCAGCACCATCCAGACAGGGAGGATGAACACCGGGGAGCTGTTTTTT	CASTIQTGRMNTGELFF
15	TRBJ2-2	NA	TRBV5-1	NA	TGCGCCAGCAGCTTGGGACTCTCGAACACCGGGGAGCTGTTTTTT	CASSLGLSNTGELFF
16	TRBJ1-5	TRBD1	TRBV7-9	few	TGTGCCAGCAGCCACGCCTTGACAGGGGGCAATCAGCCCCAGCATTTT	CASSHALTGGNQPQHF
14	TRBJ1-2	NA	TRBV19	NA	TGTGCCAGTAGTCTATCGGAGTTAGACTATGGCTACACCTTC	CASSLSELDYGYTF
15	TRBJ2-1	TRBD2	TRBV4-2	NA	TGTGCCAGCAGCCAGGGGACTAGCGGGGACAATGAGCAGTTCTTC	CASSQGTSGDNEQFF
20	TRBJ2-3	TRBD2	TRBV7-8	NA	TGTGCCAGCAGCTTAGTAGCCCCGGGCCCGCTAGCGGGGAGGCGGGGTACGCAGTATTTT	CASSLVAPGPLAGRRGTQYF
16	TRBJ1-4	TRBD1	TRBV6-5	NA	TGTGCCAGCAGTTACTCGACCGGGACAGGGAGGGAAAAACTGTTTTTT	CASSYSTGTGREKLFF
14	TRBJ2-1	TRBD2	TRBV7-2	few	TGTGCCAGCAGCCCCAGGACTAGAAACAATGAGCAGTTCTTC	CASSPRTRNNEQFF
13	TRBJ2-1	NA	TRBV28	NA	TGTGCCAGCAGTTCACGGACAGTAAATGAGCAGTTCTTC	CASSSRTVNEQFF
12	TRBJ2-7	NA	TRBV19	NA	TGTGCCAGCGGGATTACCTCCTACGAGCAGTACTTC	CASGITSYEQYF
13	TRBJ1-1	NA	TRBV2	NA	TGTGCCAGCCTAAAAGACAGGAACACTGAAGCTTTCTTT	CASLKDRNTEAFF
18	TRBJ2-3	TRBD2	TRBV4-3	few	TGCGCCAGCAGCCAAGATTTGGCGGGGGGGCTTTTGACAGATACGCAGTATTTT	CASSQDLAGGLLTDTQYF
14	TRBJ2-7	TRBD1	TRBV10-3	NA	TGTGCCATCAGGAAACAGGGGCCAGCTAACGAGCAGTACTTC	CAIRKQGPANEQYF
17	TRBJ2-7	NA	TRBV7-2	NA	TGTGCCAGCAGCCATGGGGCCGCCCTAAGGGGCTCCTACGAGCAGTACTTC	CASSHGAALRGSYEQYF
15	TRBJ2-7	TRBD1	TRBV9	NA	TGTGCCAGCAGCGTAGGTGGGACAGGGTACTACGAGCAGTACTTC	CASSVGGTGYYEQYF
13	TRBJ2-1	NA	TRBV6-6	NA	TGTGCCAGCAGGGGAGCGGAGTACAATGAGCAGTTCTTC	CASRGAEYNEQFF
16	TRBJ2-3	NA	TRBV27	NA	TGTGCCAGCAGTCCCCGCACAGGGACCAGGTCTGATACGCAGTATTTT	CASSPRTGTRSDTQYF
16	TRBJ1-2	TRBD1	TRBV4-1	NA	TGCGCCAGCAGCCAGGCTGGGACAGGGAGTCCCTATGGCTACACCTTC	CASSQAGTGSPYGYTF
13	TRBJ1-2	TRBD1	TRBV6-5	once	TGTGCCAGCAGTTACGGGACAGGGCGGCCTACCTTCTTC	CASSYGTGRPTFF
12	TRBJ2-7	NA	TRBV30	NA	TGTGCCTGGACGGCGACTAGCTACGAGCAGTACTTC	CAWTATSYEQYF
14	TRBJ2-2	NA	TRBV6-6	NA	TGTGCCAGCACCTCTTCAGCGCCCACCGGGGAGCTGTTTTTT	CASTSSAPTGELFF
12	TRBJ1-1	TRBD1	TRBV4-3	NA	TGCGCCTCGACAGGGGAAGGCACTGAAGCTTTCTTT	CASTGEGTEAFF
15	TRBJ1-2	NA	TRBV6-5	NA	TGTGCCAGCAGAGCACAGGGTGTTAGTAACTATGGCTACACCTTC	CASRAQGVSNYGYTF
12	TRBJ1-2	NA	TRBV19	NA	TGTGCCAGTAGTGACCCGGGGTCTGGCTACACCTTC	CASSDPGSGYTF
14	TRBJ2-7	TRBD1	TRBV5-5	NA	TGTGCCAGCAGCCGGACAGGGGCCAGCTACGAGCAGTACTTC	CASSRTGASYEQYF
14	TRBJ1-3	NA	TRBV6-6	NA	TGTGCCACCCGAGGAACCAACTCTGGAAACACCATATATTTT	CATRGTNSGNTIYF
17	TRBJ2-1	NA	TRBV28	NA	TGTGCCAGCAGTTCCCTCAGATCCGGGGGGCGCCACAATGAGCAGTTCTTC	CASSSLRSGGRHNEQFF
14	TRBJ2-5	NA	TRBV2	NA	TGTGCCAGCAGTGCGGCAGGGAAGGCAGAGACCCAGTACTTC	CASSAAGKAETQYF
15	TRBJ2-1	NA	TRBV7-3	once	TGTGCCAGCAGCTTAGTGGCGAGGGGGGGACATGAGCAGTTCTTC	CASSLVARGGHEQFF
13	TRBJ1-5	TRBD1	TRBV27	NA	TGTGCCAGCAGTACTCAGGGGGATCAGCCCCAGCATTTT	CASSTQGDQPQHF
16	TRBJ2-3	TRBD2	TRBV5-1	few	TGCGCCAGCAGCCAAGGACTAGCGGGGGCGGGAGATACGCAGTATTTT	CASSQGLAGAGDTQYF
15	TRBJ2-3	TRBD2	TRBV6-6	NA	TGTGCCAGCAGCTCGACTAGCGGGGGGCCTCATACGCAGTATTTT	CASSSTSGGPHTQYF
14	TRBJ2-1	NA	TRBV19	NA	TGTGCCAGTACCCCATCAGGACTCAGAAATGAGCAGTTCTTC	CASTPSGLRNEQFF
13	TRBJ2-7	NA	TRBV28	NA	TGTGCCAGCAGTTTACCCCGGGACAATGAGTTGAACTTC	CASSLPRDNELNF
14	TRBJ1-2	NA	TRBV7-9	NA	TGTTCCAGCAGCTTAGTGGCAGGAGGTTATGGCTACACCTTC	CSSSLVAGGYGYTF
17	TRBJ2-5	TRBD1	TRBV7-2	NA	TGTGCCAGCAGCTCACCCGGGACAGGGGGCATGGAAAAGACCCAGTACTTC	CASSSPGTGGMEKTQYF
11	TRBJ1-3	TRBD1	TRBV6-5	NA	TGTGCCAGCAGTTACGAGGGACAGTGGTTCTTT	CASSYEGQWFF
13	TRBJ2-3	NA	TRBV7-3	NA	TGTGCCAGCAGCTTATTGGGCCCAGATACGCAGTATTTT	CASSLLGPDTQYF
15	TRBJ2-7	TRBD1	TRBV6-5	NA	TGTGCCAGCAGTTACAGCTCCGGGACAGGGGATGAGCAGTACTTC	CASSYSSGTGDEQYF
14	TRBJ2-5	NA	TRBV5-1	NA	TGCGCCAGCAGCTTCAAATCGGGCCAAGAGACCCAGTACTTC	CASSFKSGQETQYF
15	TRBJ1-2	NA	TRBV11-1	once	TGTGCCAGCAGCTCGACCGGGGGGCGCAACTATGGCTACACCTTC	CASSSTGGRNYGYTF
14	TRBJ1-2	NA	TRBV19	NA	TGCGCCAGTAGTACGGTGACAACCTCCTATGGCTACACCTTC	CASSTVTTSYGYTF
15	TRBJ1-2	TRBD1	TRBV5-8	NA	TGTGCCAGCAGCACACGACAGGGGCCTAACTATGGCTACACCTTC	CASSTRQGPNYGYTF
17	TRBJ1-1	TRBD1	TRBV5-1	NA	TGCGCCAGCAGCTTGTGGGGGACAGTAAGAACTTACACTGAAGCTTTCTTT	CASSLWGTVRTYTEAFF
16	TRBJ1-1	NA	TRBV30	NA	TGTGCCTGGAACACAGGGTGGGGAGTGGCGGACACTGAAGCTTTCTTT	CAWNTGWGVADTEAFF
14	TRBJ1-1	NA	TRBV9	few	TGTGCCAGCAGCGTCACAGGGATGGACACTGAAGCTTTCTTT	CASSVTGMDTEAFF
14	TRBJ2-7	NA	TRBV7-2	NA	TGTGCCAGCAGCTCTTGGGGGGTTTCCTACGAGCAGTACTTC	CASSSWGVSYEQYF
13	TRBJ1-6	NA	TRBV16	NA	TGTGCCAGCAGCCAATCGAGCGGGTCACCCCTCCACTTT	CASSQSSGSPLHF
14	TRBJ1-1	NA	TRBV4-3	NA	TGCGCCAGCAGCCAAGTAACTTCAGGGGCTGAAGCTTTCTTT	CASSQVTSGAEAFF